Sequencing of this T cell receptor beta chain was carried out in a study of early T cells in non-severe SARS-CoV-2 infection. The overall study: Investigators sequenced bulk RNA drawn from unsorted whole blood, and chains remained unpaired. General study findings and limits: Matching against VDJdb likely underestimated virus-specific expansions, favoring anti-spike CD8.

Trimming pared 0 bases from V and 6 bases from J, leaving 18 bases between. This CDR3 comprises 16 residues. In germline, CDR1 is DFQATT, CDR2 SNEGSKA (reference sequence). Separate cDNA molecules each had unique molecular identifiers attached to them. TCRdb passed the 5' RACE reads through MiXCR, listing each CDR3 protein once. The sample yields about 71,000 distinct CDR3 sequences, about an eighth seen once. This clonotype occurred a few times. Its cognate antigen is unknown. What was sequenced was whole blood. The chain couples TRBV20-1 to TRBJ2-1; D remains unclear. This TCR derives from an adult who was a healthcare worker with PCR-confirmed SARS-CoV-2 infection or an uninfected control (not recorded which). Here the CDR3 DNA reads TGCAGTGCTAGAGAACCGGGCCTAAACACGGGCAATGAGCAGTTCTTC. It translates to CSAREPGLNTGNEQFF.